This T cell receptor beta chain is drawn from a study of OX40 agonist ivuxolimab in advanced cancers. Study in general: Intravenous ivuxolimab at 0.01 to 10 mg/kg was given to patients every 2 weeks. Hepatocellular carcinoma, melanoma, renal cell or head and neck cancer affected the dose-escalation patients.

As for this clone: Its antigen remains unknown.

Trimming removed 6 bases from V and 5 bases from J; junction bases left unmatched: 1. The CDR3 spans 13 residues. Germline values: CDR1 WNHNN, CDR2 SYGVQD (reference sequence). Clones were sequenced by immunoSEQ multiplex PCR, and TCRdb holds only the in-frame ones, with some missing. The data hold under 75,000 clones, with roughly 85% observed a single time. Notes on the study in general: Antigen specificity of clonally expanded peripheral T cells was not established. At doses 0.1 to 3.0 mg/kg, CD4+ and CD8+ clones expanded.

The sample was CD4+ or CD8+ T cells sorted from blood, taken in a trial of the OX40 agonist ivuxolimab. This receptor was taken from an adult with an advanced solid tumor such as melanoma, head and neck, liver or kidney cancer. This chain joins TRBV10-1 and TRBJ2-2, with TRBD1 matching over 9 bases. The CDR3 DNA sequence: TGCGCCAGCAGGGGGACAGGGACCGGGGAGCTGTTTTTT. This sequence encodes CASRGTGTGELFF.